The 13 T cell receptor beta chains given below trace back to one sample, sequenced in a study of early T cells in non-severe SARS-CoV-2 infection. TCRdb ran MiXCR on the 5' RACE reads and lists one entry per CDR3 protein. The repertoire holds about 77,000 distinct CDR3 sequences, with 16% as singletons. The specimen sequenced was whole blood. These receptor sequences come from an adult who was a healthcare worker with PCR-confirmed SARS-CoV-2 infection or an uninfected control (not recorded which).

A few counts support this clonotype. The chain joins TRBV30 to TRBJ2-3, with D uncertain. This CDR3 comprises 12 residues. V gave up 2 bases and J gave up 5 bases, with 8 bases separating them. Germline V gives CDR1 GTSNPN, CDR2 SVGIG (reference sequence). The CDR3 here is CAWSIGLDTQYF. CDR3 in DNA: TGTGCCTGGAGTATTGGGTTAGATACGCAGTATTTT. The full variable domain, rest sourced from reference TRBV30 and TRBJ2-3, is SQTIHQWPATLVQPVGSPLSLECTVEGTSNPNLYWYRQAAGRGLQLLFYSVGIGQISSEVPQNLSASRPQDRQFILSSKKLLLSDSGFYLCAWSIGLDTQYFGPGTRLTVL.

The V and J genes are TRBV11-3 and TRBJ1-1; D uncertain. The CDR3 covers 14 residues. The germline V gene has CDR1 SGHNT and CDR2 YENEEA. V was shortened by 5 bases and J by 4 bases, with 14 bases between the two germline ends. DNA of the CDR3: TGTGCCAGCAGCGAGGACCTCCGGGGCACTGAAGCTTTCTTT. Translated: CASSEDLRGTEAFF.

V gene TRBV28 combines with J gene TRBJ2-7; D assignment may be TRBD1 or TRBD2 (6 bases each). There are 14 residues in the CDR3. Per germline, CDR1 MDHEN and CDR2 SYDVKM. Trimming took off 6 bases at V and 10 bases at J, with 22 bases between the two ends. CDR3 sequence reads: CASRTAQGGRYQYF. CDR3 coding DNA: TGTGCCAGCAGAACCGCACAAGGGGGGCGATATCAGTACTTC.

This chain uses TRBV12-3 or TRBV12-4 with TRBJ1-1, with a weak D call TRBD1 (6 bases). The germline V and J ends were trimmed by 5 bases and 1 base, with 11 bases remaining between them. This CDR3 comprises 14 residues. CDR3 loop: CASSRGGGNTEAFF. In nucleotides, the CDR3 is TGTGCCAGCAGTCGGGGAGGGGGGAACACTGAAGCTTTCTTT.

This clonotype showed up just a few times. The CDR3 region has the DNA TGTGCCAGCAGTGATAGTCTAAGCTCCTACAATGAGCAGTTCTTC. It specifies CASSDSLSSYNEQFF. The V call is TRBV2, the J call TRBJ2-1, with D unclear. Germline-derived CDR1 and CDR2 are SNHLY and FYNNEI. Trimming took 3 bases from V and 0 from J, leaving 9 bases between them. The CDR3 contains 15 residues.

The rearrangement links TRBV3-1 to TRBJ2-2, with 7 positions matching TRBD1. J was trimmed by 6 bases and V by 2 bases; bases with no gene match: 6. The CDR3 is 15 residues long. Germline V CDR1 and CDR2: LGHDT, YNNKEL (reference sequence). For the CDR3, the DNA is TGTGCCAGCAGCCAAAGTGACAGGGTGTCCGGGGAGCTGTTTTTT. It translates to CASSQSDRVSGELFF.

This clonotype appeared a few times. V gene TRBV28 combines with J gene TRBJ2-3, with D perhaps being TRBD1 or TRBD2 (5 bases each). The CDR3 runs to 14 residues. Germline V gene data show CDR1 as MDHEN and CDR2 as SYDVKM. The V gene lost 6 bases and the J gene lost 0 bases, with 10 bases spanning the gap. In nucleotides, the CDR3 is TGTGCCAGCAGGGACTGGGACAGCACAGATACGCAGTATTTT. This translates into CASRDWDSTDTQYF.

The chain employs TRBV7-6 and TRBJ2-1; D gene unclear. Germline lookup yields CDR1 SGHVS and CDR2 FNYEAQ. The CDR3 spans 12 residues. V lost 5 bases and J lost 5, with 7 bases in between. The CDR3 here is CASSPLNNEQFF. The CDR3 nucleotides are TGTGCCAGCAGCCCCCTAAACAATGAGCAGTTCTTC.

This clonotype was counted only a few times. CDR3 region: CASSEEGQRPGELFF. CDR3 in DNA: TGTGCCAGCAGTGAAGAGGGACAGAGGCCCGGGGAGCTGTTTTTT. The chain carries TRBV2 and TRBJ2-2; 7 positions match TRBD1. CDR3 length: 15 residues. V shed 1 base, J shed 6 bases, and the junction held 5 bases outside the gene matches. Germline V gene lookup returns CDR1 SNHLY and CDR2 FYNNEI. Supplemented by reference TRBV2 and TRBJ2-2, the full variable domain reads EPEVTQTPSHQVTQMGQEVILRCVPISNHLYFYWYRQILGQKVEFLVSFYNNEISEKSEIFDDQFSVERPDGSNFTLKIRSTKLEDSAMYFCASSEEGQRPGELFFGEGSRLTVL.

The genes are TRBV20-1 and TRBJ2-5; D possibly corresponds to TRBD2 (6 bases). CDR3 length: 13 residues. Germline V gene lookup returns CDR1 DFQATT and CDR2 SNEGSKA (reference sequence). The ends were cut back, 0 bases at V and 5 bases at J, with 10 bases in the middle. The CDR3 region has the DNA TGCAGTGCTAGAGAGGGAGGTTGGGAGACCCAGTACTTC. Protein: CSAREGGWETQYF.

The chain links TRBV7-2 to TRBJ2-3, with D tentatively TRBD2 (5 bases). In germline, CDR1 is SGHTA, CDR2 FQGNSA. The V gene lost 8 bases and the J gene lost 3 bases, with 9 bases spanning the gap. This CDR3 comprises 12 residues. The CDR3 spells CASGWETDTQYF. The CDR3 coding sequence is TGTGCCAGCGGGTGGGAGACAGATACGCAGTATTTT.

This clonotype was seen more than once but under ten times. The chain recombines TRBV12-3 or TRBV12-4 with TRBJ2-1, with TRBD2 identical over 8 bases. After removal of 5 bases from V and 6 bases from J, the junction contained 15 bases not matched to a gene. The CDR3 runs 17 residues. The CDR3 region has the DNA TGTGCCAGCAGTCCCTTAGCGGGGTTGCCTTTCGGCAATGAGCAGTTCTTC. This translates into CASSPLAGLPFGNEQFF.

As for this clonotype: An end of the junction does not agree with germline; a read error may underlie this. The chain is built from TRBV29-1 and TRBJ2-5, with a tentative D call TRBD1 (6 bases). The germline CDR1 and CDR2 sequences are SQVTM and ANQGSEA. The CDR3 runs to 13 residues. The CDR3 is CSYLKDSQEIQYF. The CDR3 nucleotides read TGCAGTTACCTTAAGGACAGCCAAGAGATCCAGTACTTC.